What follows are 21 T cell receptor beta chains derived from one specimen sequenced in a study of cytomegalovirus exposure and HLA in healthy donors. PCR used 60 Vbeta primers and 13 Jbeta primers. Here immunoSEQ multiplex PCR was the method, and the copy in TCRdb shows in-frame clones only, minus some. Here the sample spans under 200,000 clones, around four fifths being singletons. Sequencing was performed on PBMCs. These receptor sequences come from a female donor in good health and CMV-seronegative.

This chain joins TRBV11-2 and TRBJ1-1, with D unresolved. Germline CDR1 is SGHAT and CDR2 is FQNNGV. This CDR3 comprises 13 residues. The ends were cut back, 2 bases at V and 3 bases at J, with 7 bases in the middle. CDR3 in DNA: TGTGCCAGCAGCTTAACTACGGACACTGAAGCTTTCTTT. This sequence encodes CASSLTTDTEAFF. The whole variable domain, filled in from reference TRBV11-2 and TRBJ1-1, reads EAGVAQSPRYKIIEKRQSVAFWCNPISGHATLYWYQQILGQGPKLLIQFQNNGVVDDSQLPKDRFSAERLKGVDSTLKIQPAKLEDSAVYLCASSLTTDTEAFFGQGTRLTVV.

The V call is TRBV9, the J call TRBJ1-4; the D gene is possibly TRBD1 (6 bases). This CDR3 is 13 amino acids long. Germline CDR1 SGDLS, CDR2 YYNGEE. The V end was cut by 5 bases, the J end by 6 bases, with 11 bases between. The CDR3 nucleotides are TGTGCCAGCAGTGCAGGGGTTGATGAAAAACTGTTTTTT. Translation gives CASSAGVDEKLFF.

This clone was recorded only once. This chain joins TRBV28 and TRBJ1-3, with no clear D. The CDR3 totals 13 residues. The ends were cut back, 3 bases at V and 4 bases at J, with 7 bases in the middle. The germline V gene has CDR1 MDHEN and CDR2 SYDVKM. DNA of the CDR3: TGTGCCAGCAGTTTGCCGGTCGGAAACACCATATATTTT. Amino acids: CASSLPVGNTIYF.

The chain links TRBV28 to TRBJ2-1; D might be TRBD2 (6 bases). With 5 bases removed from V and 5 bases from J, the gap between germline ends came to 19 bases. This CDR3 is 16 amino acids long. Germline V gene lookup returns CDR1 MDHEN and CDR2 SYDVKM. As DNA, the CDR3 is TGTGCCAGCAGTCCCCCGCCGGGAGCCCCGAACAATGAGCAGTTCTTC. It specifies CASSPPPGAPNNEQFF.

V is TRBV5-4 and J is TRBJ2-1; possibly TRBD2 for D (5 bases). Per germline, CDR1 SGHNT and CDR2 YYREEE (reference sequence). With 3 bases removed from V and 0 bases from J, the gap between germline ends came to 13 bases. The CDR3 has 16 residues. The CDR3 bases are TGTGCCAGCAGCTCCGCAGGCGGGTCCTCCTACAATGAGCAGTTCTTC. Its protein is CASSSAGGSSYNEQFF.

J is TRBJ1-1 and V is TRBV28, with D tentatively TRBD1 (6 bases). Trimming took 2 bases from V and 1 from J, leaving 8 bases between them. The V gene's germline CDR1 is MDHEN and CDR2 SYDVKM. The CDR3 consists of 14 residues. The CDR3 sequence is CASSLRTENTEAFF. CDR3 in DNA: TGTGCCAGCAGTTTACGGACAGAGAACACTGAAGCTTTCTTT.

V usage is TRBV7-2 and J usage is TRBJ2-1; weak D call: TRBD2 (5 bases). Germline-derived CDR1 and CDR2 are SGHTA and FQGNSA. V dropped 1 base and J dropped 0 bases, with 10 bases sitting between them. The CDR3 is made up of 16 amino acids. The CDR3 spells CASSLVSGSSYNEQFF. CDR3 bases: TGTGCCAGCAGCTTAGTCTCGGGAAGCTCCTACAATGAGCAGTTCTTC.

The V and J genes are TRBV7-2 and TRBJ1-3; D uncertain. This CDR3 has 14 residues. With 1 base removed from V and 4 bases from J, the gap between germline ends came to 8 bases. Per germline, CDR1 SGHTA and CDR2 FQGNSA. CDR3 protein: CASSLVSSGNTIYF. In nucleotides, the CDR3 is TGTGCCAGCAGCTTAGTCAGTTCCGGAAACACCATATATTTT. The full variable domain, its missing parts supplied by reference TRBV7-2 and TRBJ1-3, is GAGVSQSPSNKVTEKGKDVELRCDPISGHTALYWYRQSLGQGLEFLIYFQGNSAPDKSGLPSDRFSAERTGGSVSTLTIQRTQQEDSAVYLCASSLVSSGNTIYFGEGSWLTVV.

The V gene is TRBV6-5, the J gene TRBJ1-1; D uncertain. The V end lost 2 bases, the J end lost 2 bases, and 9 bases lay between the germline ends. Germline CDR1 and CDR2: MNHEY and SVGAGI. This CDR3 region has 14 residues. The CDR3 coding sequence is TGTGCCAGCAGTTACCCGGCGGGCAACACTGAAGCTTTCTTT. Translating it yields CASSYPAGNTEAFF.

The chain links TRBV9 to TRBJ1-2; D gene unclear. Trimming removed 0 bases from V and 3 bases from J, with 12 bases in between. The length of the CDR3 is 15 residues. Per the germline V gene, CDR1 is SGDLS and CDR2 is YYNGEE. The CDR3 here is CASSVAGRWDYGYTF. In DNA, the CDR3 is TGTGCCAGCAGCGTAGCGGGGAGGTGGGACTATGGCTACACCTTC. Full variable domain (outside the CDR3, taken from reference TRBV9 and TRBJ1-2): DSGVTQTPKHLITATGQRVTLRCSPRSGDLSVYWYQQSLDQGLQFLIQYYNGEERAKGNILERFSAQQFPDLHSELNLSSLELGDSALYFCASSVAGRWDYGYTFGSGTRLTVV.

The chain joins TRBV7-9 to TRBJ2-3; 10 nucleotides line up with TRBD2. This CDR3 has 15 amino acids. The V and J ends lost 5 bases and 0 bases, in that order; junction bases with no gene match: 2. Per germline, CDR1 SEHNR and CDR2 FQNEAQ (reference sequence). The CDR3 loop is CASSATSGSTDTQYF. The CDR3 coding sequence is TGTGCCAGCAGCGCGACTAGCGGGAGCACAGATACGCAGTATTTT.

The chain joins TRBV7-9 to TRBJ2-3; 7 positions agree with TRBD2. This CDR3 region has 14 residues. The trim removed 3 bases at V and 4 bases at J, leaving 4 bases unmatched. In germline, CDR1 is SEHNR, CDR2 FQNEAQ (reference sequence). Written as DNA, the CDR3 is TGTGCCAGCAGCTTGGGGGGGGACCCAGATACGCAGTATTTT. Amino acid sequence: CASSLGGDPDTQYF.

This clone was picked up a small number of times. This sequence joins TRBV7-9 and TRBJ2-7; possible D gene TRBD2, 5 bases. CDR3 length equals 15 residues. The ends were cut back, 0 bases at V and 6 bases at J, with 15 bases in the middle. Germline loops: CDR1 SEHNR, CDR2 FQNEAQ (reference sequence). CDR3 protein: CASSLAIGLTGEQYF. The CDR3, as DNA: TGTGCCAGCAGCTTAGCAATAGGACTTACCGGCGAGCAGTACTTC.

This clone came up once. CDR3 sequence: CASSPPGLLLNGYTF. DNA for the CDR3: TGTGCCAGCAGCCCGCCGGGACTTCTCTTAAATGGCTACACCTTC. The V call is TRBV5-6, the J call TRBJ1-2, with D tentatively TRBD1 (5 bases). V gave up 4 bases and J gave up 6 bases, with 19 bases separating them. The CDR3 length is 15 residues. Germline lookup yields CDR1 SGHDT and CDR2 YYEEEE.

The chain has TRBV5-1 and TRBJ2-5; 9 bases line up with TRBD1. Germline-derived CDR1 and CDR2 are SGHRS and YFSETQ. Trimming cost V 4 bases and J 2 bases; bases outside gene matches: 6. The CDR3 length is 15 residues. The CDR3 sequence: CASSPGTGKQETQYF. CDR3 nucleotide sequence: TGCGCCAGCAGCCCGGGGACAGGGAAACAAGAGACCCAGTACTTC.

The chain carries TRBV10-2 and TRBJ1-1; TRBD1 aligns across 7 bases. This CDR3 contains 13 residues. Per germline, CDR1 WSHSY and CDR2 SAAADI. Trimming at V came to 6 bases and at J to 5 bases, leaving 6 bases not matched to a gene. The CDR3 protein is CASRETGWTEAFF. The DNA for the CDR3 is TGCGCCAGCAGAGAGACAGGGTGGACTGAAGCTTTCTTT.

The chain joins TRBV2 to TRBJ1-1, with 10 bases identical to TRBD1. This CDR3 is built from 16 residues. Germline loops: CDR1 SNHLY, CDR2 FYNNEI. Unmatched junction bases numbered 14, after V lost 6 bases and J lost 7 bases. This CDR3 reads CASSWSGTGVRGEAFF. CDR3 bases: TGTGCCAGCAGCTGGTCCGGGACAGGGGTGAGGGGTGAAGCTTTCTTT.

This chain connects TRBV19 to TRBJ1-1; 7 bases fit TRBD1. The length of the CDR3 is 16 residues. Germline V gene lookup returns CDR1 LNHDA and CDR2 SQIVND (reference sequence). J was trimmed by 0 bases and V by 1 base; bases with no gene match: 5. DNA of the CDR3: TGTGCCAGTAGTATAGGGACAGGTCGTATGAACACTGAAGCTTTCTTT. It specifies CASSIGTGRMNTEAFF.

The genes are TRBV5-6 and TRBJ1-5; D is unclear. Trimming left V 4 bases short and J 5 bases short, with 7 bases between. CDR1 and CDR2 (germline): SGHDT, YYEEEE. The CDR3 extends over 12 amino acids. CDR3 residues: CASSPGDQPQHF. Here the CDR3 DNA reads TGTGCCAGCAGCCCAGGCGATCAGCCCCAGCATTTT. Supplemented by reference TRBV5-6 and TRBJ1-5, the full variable domain reads DAGVTQSPTHLIKTRGQQVTLRCSPKSGHDTVSWYQQALGQGPQFIFQYYEEEERQRGNFPDRFSGHQFPNYSSELNVNALLLGDSALYLCASSPGDQPQHFGDGTRLSIL.

This clone was detected a few times. The CDR3 region is CASSLGGQNTEAFF. CDR3 sequence (DNA): TGTGCCAGCAGTTTAGGGGGCCAGAACACTGAAGCTTTCTTT. The chain employs TRBV27 and TRBJ1-1, with D possibly matching TRBD1 (6 bases). CDR3 length: 14 amino acids. Trimming stripped 2 bases from V and 1 base from J, with 8 bases between. Germline CDR1 reads MNHEY; CDR2 reads SMNVEV (reference sequence).

In its sample, this clone was seen a few times. The chain has TRBV4-1 and TRBJ2-1; 10 nucleotides align to TRBD2. Losses at the gene ends were 4 bases for V and 1 base for J; bases not matched to a gene: 10. CDR3 length: 18 residues. Germline V CDR1 and CDR2: MGHRA, YSYEKL. Here the CDR3 DNA reads TGCGCCAGCAGCCCAAAGGCGGCTAGCGGGAGTTCCTACAATGAGCAGTTCTTC. Translation gives CASSPKAASGSSYNEQFF.